The entry that follows covers one TCR beta chain sequence. What it binds is not known. The data belong to a study of CD8 T cells in ankylosing spondylitis. This CDR3 has 15 amino acids. Per germline, CDR1 KGHSH and CDR2 LQKENI. The V gene lost 8 bases and the J gene lost 3 bases, with 18 bases spanning the gap. TCRdb ran MiXCR on the 5' RACE reads and lists one entry per CDR3 protein. The sample holds almost 250,000 distinct CDR3 sequences, more than 25% seen once. Findings and caveats of the study: In ankylosing spondylitis patients, matched synovial fluid reportedly showed significant enrichment of disease-linked clones.

This receptor was taken from a male donor with ankylosing spondylitis or in good health (not recorded which). The rearrangement links TRBV18 to TRBJ2-3; possibly TRBD1 for D (6 bases). Sequenced material: blood, either unsorted or a sorted T cell fraction (not recorded which). The CDR3 loop reads CASRPSRGGTDTQYF. The CDR3 DNA sequence: TGTGCCAGCCGTCCCTCCAGGGGCGGGACAGATACGCAGTATTTT. The full variable domain, completed using reference TRBV18 and TRBJ2-3, is NAGVMQNPRHLVRRRGQEARLRCSPMKGHSHVYWYRQLPEEGLKFMVYLQKENIIDESGMPKERFSAEFPKEGPSILRIQQVVRGDSAAYFCASRPSRGGTDTQYFGPGTRLTVL.